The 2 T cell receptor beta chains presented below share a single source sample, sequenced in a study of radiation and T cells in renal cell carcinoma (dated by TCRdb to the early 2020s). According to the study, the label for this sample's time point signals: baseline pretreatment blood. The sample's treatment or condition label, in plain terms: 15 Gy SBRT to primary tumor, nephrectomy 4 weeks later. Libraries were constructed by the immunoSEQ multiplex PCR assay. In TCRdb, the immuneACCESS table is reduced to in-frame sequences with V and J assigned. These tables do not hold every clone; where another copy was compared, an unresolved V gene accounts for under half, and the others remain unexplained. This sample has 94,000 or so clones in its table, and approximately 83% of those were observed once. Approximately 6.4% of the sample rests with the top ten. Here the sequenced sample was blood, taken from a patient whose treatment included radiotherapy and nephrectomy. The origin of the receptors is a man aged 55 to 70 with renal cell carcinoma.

CDR3 nucleotide sequence: TGTGCCAGCAGTATAATTACAGGGGGCGGCTACACCTTC. Protein sequence: CASSIITGGGYTF. The chain recombines TRBV27 with TRBJ1-2, with 9 bases lining up with TRBD1. V trimming: 5 bases; J trimming: 8 bases; junction bases outside the gene matches: 6. Germline CDR1 MNHEY, CDR2 SMNVEV (reference sequence). The CDR3 is 13 residues long.

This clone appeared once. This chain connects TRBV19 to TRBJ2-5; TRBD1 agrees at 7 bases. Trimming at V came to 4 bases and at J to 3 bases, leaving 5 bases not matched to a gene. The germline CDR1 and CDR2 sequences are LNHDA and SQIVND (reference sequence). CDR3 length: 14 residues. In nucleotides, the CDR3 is TGTGCCAGTAGTAGTGGACAGGCGGAAGAGACCCAGTACTTC. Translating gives CASSSGQAEETQYF. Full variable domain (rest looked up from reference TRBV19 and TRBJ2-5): DGGITQSPKYLFRKEGQNVTLSCEQNLNHDAMYWYRQDPGQGLRLIYYSQIVNDFQKGDIAEGYSVSREKKESFPLTVTSAQKNPTAFYLCASSSGQAEETQYFGPGTRLLVL.